This T cell receptor (beta chain) was sequenced for a study of blood T cell repertoires in COVID-19. This table comes from immunoSEQ multiplex PCR, and its TCRdb copy is limited to in-frame clones, with some not included. Altogether around 150,000 clones are present, 82% being singletons, with the ten largest covering about 7.7%. The V end lost 0 bases, the J end lost 4 bases, and 15 bases lay between the germline ends. Germline V lookup: CDR1 LGHDT, CDR2 YNNKEL (reference sequence). The CDR3 consists of 17 residues. V is TRBV3-1 (or the pseudogene TRBV3-2) and J is TRBJ2-2; weak D call: TRBD2 (6 bases). The TCR comes from a woman between 40 and 50 years old with COVID-19, enrolled during active disease. Sequenced material: peripheral blood. The CDR3 is CASSQDRWGESTGELFF. In DNA, the CDR3 is TGTGCCAGCAGCCAAGATAGGTGGGGGGAAAGCACCGGGGAGCTGTTTTTT.